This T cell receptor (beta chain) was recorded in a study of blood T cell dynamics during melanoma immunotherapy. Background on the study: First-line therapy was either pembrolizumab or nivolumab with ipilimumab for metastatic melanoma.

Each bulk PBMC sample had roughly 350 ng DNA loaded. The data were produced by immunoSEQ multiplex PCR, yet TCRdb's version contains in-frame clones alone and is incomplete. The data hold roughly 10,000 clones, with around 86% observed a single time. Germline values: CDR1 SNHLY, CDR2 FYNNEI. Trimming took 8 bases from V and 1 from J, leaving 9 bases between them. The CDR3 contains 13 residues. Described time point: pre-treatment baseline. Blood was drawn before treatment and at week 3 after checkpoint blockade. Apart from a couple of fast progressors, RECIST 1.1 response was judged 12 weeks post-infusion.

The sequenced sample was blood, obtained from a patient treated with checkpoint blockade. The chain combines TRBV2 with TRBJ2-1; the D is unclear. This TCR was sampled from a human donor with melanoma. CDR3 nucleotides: TGTGCCAGCTTGAGAGATTCCTACAATGAGCAGTTCTTC. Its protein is CASLRDSYNEQFF.